This T cell receptor beta chain was retrieved from a study of blood T cell repertoires in COVID-19 (dated by TCRdb to the early 2020s). About the investigation overall: Samples covering the acute and convalescent phases of COVID-19 were provided by collaborators in the United States, Italy and Spain. Where HLA class I and class II types were available, the types were taken from metadata supplied by the sample provider, not from assay-based typing. A de-identified subject ID, COVID-19 status, age in years and sex were almost always included in the sample metadata. The repertoires were released in a freely available public database intended as a resource for research on the immune response to SARS-CoV-2. Subjects who had been exposed to COVID-19, were actively infected with it, or had recovered from it provided the deeply sampled blood TCRbeta repertoires that made up the dataset. The samples were drawn from the first 160 participants of the ongoing ImmuneRACE study and from roughly 1,300 subjects provided by 6 global collaborators. The prospective study material was composed of cDNA or gDNA derived from T cells, B-cell-depleted T cells, or PBMCs. Points the paper makes about the study in general: How much clinical and demographic metadata was included differed by source and by participant, and the metadata was provided uncurated.

From its cysteine to its phenylalanine, the CDR3 spans 14 amino acids. The CDR3 DNA has 42 bases and is translated from base 1. From the germline V gene (reference sequence), CDR1 is MNHNY and CDR2 is SVGAGI. Trimming costs V 6 bases and J 0 bases, and their ends lie 8 bases apart. TCRbeta CDR3 regions were amplified from genomic DNA using the immunoSEQ Assay, a bias-controlled multiplex PCR. In the source study's methods: The number of nucleated cells in each sample was estimated from the amplification of reference gene primers within the assay. To quantify the absolute abundance of each unique TCRbeta CDR3 rearrangement, sequence reads were collapsed and filtered. For each sample, productive Simpson clonality was calculated as the square root of Simpson's diversity index across productive rearrangements. TCRdb limited this immuneACCESS table to in-frame rearrangements with V and J called. A share of clones is missing; checked studies link under half to unresolved V genes, and the rest is unexplained. V, J and clone size derive from that table, while D and trimming were established from the DNA sequence. For this sample there are over 100,000 clones; about 79% appear just once. The top ten clones comprise roughly 7.7% of the sample.

Turning to this clone: Its antigen has not been determined. No base quality values were provided; no much bigger clone lies one nucleotide off.

Collaborating institutions collected whole blood in K2EDTA tubes following their own protocols. For TCRbeta analysis, collaborators shipped samples in one of three forms: frozen whole blood, isolated PBMCs, or DNA extracted from either of those sample types. The receptor comes from an elderly woman with active or convalescent COVID-19. The V and J genes are TRBV6-6 and TRBJ2-2, with no confidently assigned D gene. Sequencing used peripheral blood. CDR3 loop: CASRAAANTGELFF. The DNA sequence follows: TGTGCCAGCAGGGCCGCAGCGAACACCGGGGAGCTGTTTTTT.